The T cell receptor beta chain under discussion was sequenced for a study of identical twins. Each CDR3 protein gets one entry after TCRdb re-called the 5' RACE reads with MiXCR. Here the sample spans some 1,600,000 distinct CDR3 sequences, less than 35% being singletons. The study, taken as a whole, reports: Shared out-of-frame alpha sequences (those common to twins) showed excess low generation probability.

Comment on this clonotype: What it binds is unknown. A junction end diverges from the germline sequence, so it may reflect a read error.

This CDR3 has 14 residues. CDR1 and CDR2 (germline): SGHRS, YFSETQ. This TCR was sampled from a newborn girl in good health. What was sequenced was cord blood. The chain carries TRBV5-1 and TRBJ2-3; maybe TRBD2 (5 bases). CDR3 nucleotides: TGCGCCAGCAGATTGGACCCGCGGGCAGATACGCAGTATTTT. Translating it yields CASRLDPRADTQYF.